This T cell receptor (beta chain) was observed in a study of Graves' ophthalmopathy and Graves' hyperthyroidism. Study as a whole: Investigators collected peripheral blood at initial diagnosis, before any treatment was given.

Patients were diagnosed from clinical symptoms, serum thyroxine, TRAb, thyroid ultrasound and orbital computed tomography. Scientists amplified the TCR beta CDR3 regions from RNA transcripts. The first round was an RT-PCR with HTBI primers, and the second round was a multiplex PCR. TCRdb reprocessed the multiplex PCR reads via MiXCR and lists one record per CDR3 protein. The sample shows fewer than 400,000 distinct CDR3 sequences, about 17% of them seen only once. This CDR3 contains 11 residues. Trimming stripped 4 bases from V and 7 bases from J, with 10 bases between. CDR1 is SQVTM and CDR2 is ANQGSEA in the germline V gene. Overall study results and limits: The authors also found most expanded thyroid clonotypes above 0.001 frequency in blood.

This clonotype was found many times. Its antigen is undetermined. V gene TRBV29-1 combines with J gene TRBJ1-1, with D possibly TRBD1 on 5 matching bases. The sequenced sample was peripheral blood. This TCR was recovered from a woman between 18 and 29 years old with Graves' ophthalmopathy. CDR3 amino acids: CSVARDFEAFF. CDR3 coding DNA: TGCAGCGTTGCCCGGGACTTTGAAGCTTTCTTT. Full variable domain (missing parts from reference TRBV29-1 and TRBJ1-1): SAVISQKPSRDICQRGTSLTIQCQVDSQVTMMFWYRQQPGQSLTLIATANQGSEATYESGFVIDKFPISRPNLTFSTLTVSNMSPEDSSIYLCSVARDFEAFFGQGTRLTVV.